A selection of T cell receptor beta chains follows, all from one sample in a study of tumor and adjacent non-tumor tissue in lung cancer. TCRdb itself ran the multiplex PCR reads through MiXCR, one entry per CDR3 protein. The table shows some 74,000 distinct CDR3 sequences, with just under 75% occurring only once. The sample comprised lung tumor tissue. The receptor set was obtained from a woman aged 40 to 49 with non-small cell lung cancer. Each CDR3 is given with its conserved first and last residue. Fields, in order: D gene, clone size, V gene, J gene, CDR3 DNA, CDR3 protein. A D gene is named only where the DNA matches it firmly. Clone size is shown for a subset of rows, as once, few, many or a class of expanded clone.

d_call: NA; clone_size: medium-sized; v_call: TRBV6-6; j_call: TRBJ2-3; cdr3_nt: TGTGCCAGCAGCCCCAATAAAGATACGCAGTATTTT; cdr3_aa: CASSPNKDTQYF
d_call: NA; clone_size: NA; v_call: TRBV11-2; j_call: TRBJ2-1; cdr3_nt: TGTGTCAGCAGCGTCCCCGGAGCCGTGGCTGAGCAGTTCTTC; cdr3_aa: CVSSVPGAVAEQFF
d_call: NA; clone_size: NA; v_call: TRBV4-1; j_call: TRBJ2-1; cdr3_nt: TGCGCCAGCAGCCATCCGGGACTAGCAGGGGGCCCTCTGGGGAATGAGCAGTTCTTC; cdr3_aa: CASSHPGLAGGPLGNEQFF
d_call: NA; clone_size: NA; v_call: TRBV6-1; j_call: TRBJ2-3; cdr3_nt: TGTGACAGAAGGGGTGCGGGGGCCGAACCCCGGCTGAATACGAAGTATTTT; cdr3_aa: CDRRGAGAEPRLNTKYF
d_call: TRBD1; clone_size: NA; v_call: TRBV12-3/TRBV12-4; j_call: TRBJ1-2; cdr3_nt: TGTCCCAGCAGCCCTGGTTGGGGGATGGGACAGCAGTTCTATGGCTACACCTTC; cdr3_aa: CPSSPGWGMGQQFYGYTF
d_call: TRBD1; clone_size: many; v_call: TRBV20-1; j_call: TRBJ2-2; cdr3_nt: TGCAGTGCTAGAGATTTAGGACAGGACACCGGGGAGCTGTTTTTT; cdr3_aa: CSARDLGQDTGELFF
d_call: NA; clone_size: NA; v_call: TRBV11-2; j_call: TRBJ2-1; cdr3_nt: TGTTCCAGCAGTTTACAGGGATGCTCCTACAATGAGCAGTTCTTC; cdr3_aa: CSSSLQGCSYNEQFF
d_call: NA; clone_size: NA; v_call: TRBV12-3/TRBV12-4; j_call: TRBJ1-5; cdr3_nt: TGTGCCAGAAGTTTCCTAGGCCTCGATAAGCCCCAGCATTTT; cdr3_aa: CARSFLGLDKPQHF
d_call: TRBD1; clone_size: once; v_call: TRBV6-5; j_call: TRBJ2-7; cdr3_nt: TGTGCTACCAGTCGGCTGGACAGGACCTACGAGCAGTACTTC; cdr3_aa: CATSRLDRTYEQYF
d_call: TRBD2; clone_size: once; v_call: TRBV20-1; j_call: TRBJ2-7; cdr3_nt: TGCAGTGCCACGGGGACTAGCGGGGCGGGATGGGAGCAGTACTTC; cdr3_aa: CSATGTSGAGWEQYF
d_call: TRBD1; clone_size: many; v_call: TRBV7-9; j_call: TRBJ2-2; cdr3_nt: TGTGCCAGCAGCTTAGGTCGGACAGGGAAGGACGGGGAGCTGTTTTTT; cdr3_aa: CASSLGRTGKDGELFF
d_call: NA; clone_size: NA; v_call: TRBV29-1; j_call: TRBJ1-2; cdr3_nt: TGCAGCGTTGAGGGAGGAGGACAGTTTAGTGTCTACACCTTC; cdr3_aa: CSVEGGGQFSVYTF
d_call: NA; clone_size: NA; v_call: TRBV11-3; j_call: TRBJ2-3; cdr3_nt: TGTGCCGGCAGCTCTACACTGGGGGAGCAGTATTTT; cdr3_aa: CAGSSTLGEQYF
d_call: TRBD1; clone_size: NA; v_call: TRBV6-5; j_call: TRBJ2-3; cdr3_nt: TGTGCCAGTCAGGGGGCAGTAACAGATACGCACTATTTT; cdr3_aa: CASQGAVTDTHYF
d_call: NA; clone_size: NA; v_call: TRBV6-1; j_call: TRBJ2-1; cdr3_nt: TGTGCCAGCAGTGGAGGAGCGTGGGGCGGCGATGAGCTGTTCTTC; cdr3_aa: CASSGGAWGGDELFF
d_call: NA; clone_size: few; v_call: TRBV11-2; j_call: TRBJ1-6; cdr3_nt: TGTGCCAGCAGCTTAGAGTTGGGAGACAATTCACCCCTCCACTTT; cdr3_aa: CASSLELGDNSPLHF
d_call: NA; clone_size: NA; v_call: TRBV30; j_call: TRBJ2-5; cdr3_nt: TGTGCCTGGAGTGTTAAATCGTCGGGGCCTAGTTTCGGTTGGGAGACCCAGTACTTC; cdr3_aa: CAWSVKSSGPSFGWETQYF